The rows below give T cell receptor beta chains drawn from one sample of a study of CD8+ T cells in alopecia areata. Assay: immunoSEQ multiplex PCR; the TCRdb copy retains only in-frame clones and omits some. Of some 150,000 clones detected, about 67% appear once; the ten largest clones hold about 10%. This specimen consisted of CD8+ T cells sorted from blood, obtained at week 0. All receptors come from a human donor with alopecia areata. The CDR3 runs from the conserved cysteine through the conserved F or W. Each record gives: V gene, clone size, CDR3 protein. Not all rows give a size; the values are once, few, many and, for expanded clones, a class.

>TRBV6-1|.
CASRDWDRTFTDTQYF
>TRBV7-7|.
CASADGGEQYF
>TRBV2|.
CASSVAGADTQYF
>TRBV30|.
CAWTDQETQYF
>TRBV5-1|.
CASSPGQDGYTF
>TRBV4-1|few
CASSQGGSGGLYEQYF
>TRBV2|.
CASSDSGEAGELFF
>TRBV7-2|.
CASRYADEQFF
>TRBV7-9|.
CASRPPTSGSSYEQYF
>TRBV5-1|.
CASSPTSGGPRNIQYF
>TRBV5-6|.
CASSLGGGGNYNEQFF
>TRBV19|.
CASSMETLRTQYF
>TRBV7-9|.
CASSFTETGRTEAFF
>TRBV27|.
CASSFGPNTGELFF
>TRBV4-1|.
CASSPGAYEQYF
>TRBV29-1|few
CSVESAGPEVELFF
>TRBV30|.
CAWSLTSTGGYTF
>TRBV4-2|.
CASSPLASGGPETQYF
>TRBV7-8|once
CASSSTGTEGLNTEAFF
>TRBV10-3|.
CAISETAGGMETQYF
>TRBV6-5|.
CASSGQGEEKLFF
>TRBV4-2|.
CASSQDGGPQVYEQFF
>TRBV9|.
CASSPPVAGTGELFF
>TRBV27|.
CASSLALLGSTDTQYF
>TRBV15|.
CATSRGDRLLGVQETQYF
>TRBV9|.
CASNQWGDGYNEQFF
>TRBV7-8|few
CASSLGARELETQYF
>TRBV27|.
CASSFAQGSIEQYF
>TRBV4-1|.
CASSQLGQNTEAFF
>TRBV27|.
CASIDFRANTGELFF
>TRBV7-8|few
CASSTNLGNTGELFF
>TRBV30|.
CAWSVQRGNTDTQYF
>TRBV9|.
CASSAWATQETQYF
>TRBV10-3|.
CAIRQWNTEAFF
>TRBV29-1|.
CSIQGWAGANVLTF
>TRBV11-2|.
CASSLGSGEGYEQYF
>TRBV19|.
CATRTYNYGYTF
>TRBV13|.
CASSFGRQEQYF
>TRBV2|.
CASSYGNEGYTEELFF
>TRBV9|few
CASSVESSGGQETQYF
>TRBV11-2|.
CASSLGGTGGFPKNIQYF
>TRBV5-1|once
CASSLAWDGPEDTIYF
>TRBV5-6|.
CASGAGSSYEQYF
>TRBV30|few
CAWSVLSASTDTQYF
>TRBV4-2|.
CASSQAGAGGLETQYF
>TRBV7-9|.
CASIEGGKTQYF
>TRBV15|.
CATSYPGRLGYEQYF
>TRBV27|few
CASSLKQGAVNGYTF
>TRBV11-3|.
CASSATGASGANVLTF
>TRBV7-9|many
CASSLGTPEAFF
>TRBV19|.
CARSRGVASYEQYF
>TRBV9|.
CASSEGGATYEQYF
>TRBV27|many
CASSPLGGTQETQYF
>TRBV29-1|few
CSVGGLGTGELFF
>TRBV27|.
CASSYLGNTGELFF
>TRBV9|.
CASSGGLAGFYNEQFF
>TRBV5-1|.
CASSEGRGPAYEQYF
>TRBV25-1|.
CASSAGQGGQYF